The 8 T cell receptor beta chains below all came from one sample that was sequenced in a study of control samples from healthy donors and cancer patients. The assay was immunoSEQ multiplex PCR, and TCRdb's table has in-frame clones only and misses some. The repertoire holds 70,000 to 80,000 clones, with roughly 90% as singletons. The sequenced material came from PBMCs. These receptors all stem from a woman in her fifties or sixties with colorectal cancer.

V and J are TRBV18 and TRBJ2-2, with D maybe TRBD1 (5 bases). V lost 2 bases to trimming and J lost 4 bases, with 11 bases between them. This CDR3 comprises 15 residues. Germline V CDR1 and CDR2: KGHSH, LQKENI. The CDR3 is CASSPMQGATGELFF. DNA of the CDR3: TGTGCCAGCTCACCAATGCAGGGCGCCACCGGGGAGCTGTTTTTT.

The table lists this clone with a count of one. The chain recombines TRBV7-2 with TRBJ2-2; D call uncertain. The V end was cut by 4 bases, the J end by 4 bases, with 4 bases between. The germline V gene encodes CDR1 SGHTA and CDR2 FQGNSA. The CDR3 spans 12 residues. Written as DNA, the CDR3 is TGTGCCAGCAGCTCTATCACCGGGGAGCTGTTTTTT. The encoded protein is CASSSITGELFF.

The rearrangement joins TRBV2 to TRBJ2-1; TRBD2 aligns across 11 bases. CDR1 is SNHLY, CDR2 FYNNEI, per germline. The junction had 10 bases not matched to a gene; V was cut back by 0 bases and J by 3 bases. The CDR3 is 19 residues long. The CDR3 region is CASSEARRLAGLFYNEQFF. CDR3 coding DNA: TGTGCCAGCAGTGAAGCGAGGAGACTAGCGGGGCTTTTCTACAATGAGCAGTTCTTC. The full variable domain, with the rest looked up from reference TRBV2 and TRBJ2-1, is EPEVTQTPSHQVTQMGQEVILRCVPISNHLYFYWYRQILGQKVEFLVSFYNNEISEKSEIFDDQFSVERPDGSNFTLKIRSTKLEDSAMYFCASSEARRLAGLFYNEQFFGPGTRLTVL.

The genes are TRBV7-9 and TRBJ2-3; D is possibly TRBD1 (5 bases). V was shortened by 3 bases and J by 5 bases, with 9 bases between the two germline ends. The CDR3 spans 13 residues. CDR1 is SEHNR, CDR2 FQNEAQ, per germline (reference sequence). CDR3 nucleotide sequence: TGTGCCAGCAGCTTCGCAGACAGAGATACGCAGTATTTT. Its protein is CASSFADRDTQYF.

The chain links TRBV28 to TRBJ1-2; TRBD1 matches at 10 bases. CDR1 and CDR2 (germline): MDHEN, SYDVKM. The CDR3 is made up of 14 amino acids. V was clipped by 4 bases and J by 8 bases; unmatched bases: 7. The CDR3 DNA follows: TGTGCCAGCAGTTCGCGGACAGGGGGTTCCGGCTACACCTTC. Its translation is CASSSRTGGSGYTF.

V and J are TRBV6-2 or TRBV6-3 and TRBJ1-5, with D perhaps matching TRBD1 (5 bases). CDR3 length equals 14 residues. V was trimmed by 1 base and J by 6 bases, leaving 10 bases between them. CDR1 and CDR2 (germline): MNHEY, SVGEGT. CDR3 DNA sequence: TGTGCCAGCAGTTACTTGGTGGGGGGTCAGCCCCAGCATTTT. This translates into CASSYLVGGQPQHF.

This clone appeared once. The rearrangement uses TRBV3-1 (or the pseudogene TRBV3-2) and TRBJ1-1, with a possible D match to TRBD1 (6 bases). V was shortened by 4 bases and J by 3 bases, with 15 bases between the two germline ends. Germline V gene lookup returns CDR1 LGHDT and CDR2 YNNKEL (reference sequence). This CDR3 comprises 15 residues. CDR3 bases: TGTGCCAGCAGCCCCGCAGGACAGTTGTACACTGAAGCTTTCTTT. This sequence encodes CASSPAGQLYTEAFF.

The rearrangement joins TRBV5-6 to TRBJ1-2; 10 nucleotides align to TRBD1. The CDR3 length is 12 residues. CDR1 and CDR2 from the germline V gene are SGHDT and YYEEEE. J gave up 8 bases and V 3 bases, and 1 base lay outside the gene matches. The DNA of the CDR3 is TGTGCCAGCAGCTGGACAGGGGGAGGCTACACCTTC. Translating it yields CASSWTGGGYTF.